These 9 T cell receptor beta chains originate from one sample sequenced in a study of blood T cell repertoires in COVID-19. Clones were read by immunoSEQ multiplex PCR, and TCRdb kept only the in-frame ones, dropping some. The sample has about 240,000 clones; roughly 77% are singletons. Specimen: peripheral blood. These receptors originate from a woman of 80 years or more with acute or convalescent COVID-19.

The genes are TRBV28 and TRBJ2-7; no definite D call. V was clipped by 6 bases and J by 6 bases, with 15 bases between them. This CDR3 contains 13 residues. The germline V gene has CDR1 MDHEN and CDR2 SYDVKM. The CDR3 protein is CASRLPPSGEQYF. CDR3 nucleotides: TGTGCCAGCAGGCTGCCCCCCAGTGGCGAGCAGTACTTC.

This rearrangement joins TRBV4-1 to TRBJ2-1; D perhaps matches TRBD2 (6 bases). V was shortened by 4 bases and J by 0 bases, with 16 bases between the two germline ends. Germline V gene data show CDR1 as MGHRA and CDR2 as YSYEKL. The CDR3 covers 17 residues. The CDR3 nucleotides read TGCGCCAGCAGCCGATCTCTAGCGCTCCTCTCCTACAATGAGCAGTTCTTC. Translation gives CASSRSLALLSYNEQFF.

V is TRBV5-1 and J is TRBJ1-4; TRBD1 aligns across 8 bases. The V and J ends lost 4 bases and 2 bases, in that order; junction bases with no gene match: 7. Germline assignment: CDR1 SGHRS and CDR2 YFSETQ. The CDR3 consists of 16 residues. The CDR3 loop reads CASSRADRATNEKLFF. The CDR3 coding sequence is TGCGCCAGCAGCCGAGCGGACAGGGCCACTAATGAAAAACTGTTTTTT. The full variable domain, with the rest looked up from reference TRBV5-1 and TRBJ1-4, is KAGVTQTPRYLIKTRGQQVTLSCSPISGHRSVSWYQQTPGQGLQFLFEYFSETQRNKGNFPGRFSGRQFSNSRSEMNVSTLELGDSALYLCASSRADRATNEKLFFGSGTQLSVL.

The chain joins TRBV2 to TRBJ2-3; tentatively, D is TRBD1 (6 bases). Germline CDR1 SNHLY, CDR2 FYNNEI. Trimming stripped 5 bases from V and 5 bases from J, with 11 bases between. The CDR3 covers 13 residues. The CDR3 sequence is CASSRGRGDTQYF. CDR3 bases: TGTGCCAGCAGTCGGGGCAGGGGAGATACGCAGTATTTT.

The chain recombines TRBV28 with TRBJ2-7; 8 nucleotides match TRBD1. The V and J ends lost 3 bases and 4 bases, in that order; junction bases with no gene match: 5. Germline CDR1 reads MDHEN; CDR2 reads SYDVKM. The CDR3 is 14 residues long. The CDR3 coding sequence is TGTGCCAGCAGTTTGACAGGGGCCCCTTACGAGCAGTACTTC. It yields the protein CASSLTGAPYEQYF.

CDR3 protein: CASSHSGETQYF. In DNA form, the CDR3 reads TGTGCCAGCAGCCACTCGGGGGAGACCCAGTACTTC. The chain employs TRBV3-1 (or the pseudogene TRBV3-2) and TRBJ2-5, with a possible D match to TRBD2 (5 bases). CDR1 LGHDT and CDR2 YNNKEL come from the germline V gene (reference sequence). V lost 3 bases to trimming and J lost 5 bases, with 7 bases between them. The CDR3 extends over 12 amino acids.

The chain couples TRBV7-2 to TRBJ2-7; no definite D call. The ends were cut back, 5 bases at V and 0 bases at J, with 11 bases in the middle. The CDR3 is 14 amino acids. The germline CDR1 and CDR2 sequences are SGHTA and FQGNSA. CDR3 sequence (DNA): TGTGCCAGCAGCCACGACCCGGGCTCCTACGAGCAGTACTTC. This translates into CASSHDPGSYEQYF. Filled out from reference TRBV7-2 and TRBJ2-7, the complete variable domain reads GAGVSQSPSNKVTEKGKDVELRCDPISGHTALYWYRQSLGQGLEFLIYFQGNSAPDKSGLPSDRFSAERTGGSVSTLTIQRTQQEDSAVYLCASSHDPGSYEQYFGPGTRLTVT.

The chain has TRBV11-2 and TRBJ2-3; D is uncertain. The CDR3 contains 13 residues. Per germline, CDR1 SGHAT and CDR2 FQNNGV. V shed 0 bases and J shed 2 bases, with 3 bases lying between them. The CDR3: CASSLDFTDTQYF. CDR3 nucleotides: TGTGCCAGCAGCTTAGACTTCACAGATACGCAGTATTTT.

The V gene is TRBV18, the J gene TRBJ2-1; 12 bases are a match to TRBD2. Per germline, CDR1 KGHSH and CDR2 LQKENI. Losses at the gene ends were 5 bases for V and 2 bases for J; bases not matched to a gene: 7. There are 17 residues in the CDR3. In nucleotides, the CDR3 is TGTGCCAGCTCAGACACCCTAGCGGGGGGGACCTACAATGAGCAGTTCTTC. Its protein product is CASSDTLAGGTYNEQFF.